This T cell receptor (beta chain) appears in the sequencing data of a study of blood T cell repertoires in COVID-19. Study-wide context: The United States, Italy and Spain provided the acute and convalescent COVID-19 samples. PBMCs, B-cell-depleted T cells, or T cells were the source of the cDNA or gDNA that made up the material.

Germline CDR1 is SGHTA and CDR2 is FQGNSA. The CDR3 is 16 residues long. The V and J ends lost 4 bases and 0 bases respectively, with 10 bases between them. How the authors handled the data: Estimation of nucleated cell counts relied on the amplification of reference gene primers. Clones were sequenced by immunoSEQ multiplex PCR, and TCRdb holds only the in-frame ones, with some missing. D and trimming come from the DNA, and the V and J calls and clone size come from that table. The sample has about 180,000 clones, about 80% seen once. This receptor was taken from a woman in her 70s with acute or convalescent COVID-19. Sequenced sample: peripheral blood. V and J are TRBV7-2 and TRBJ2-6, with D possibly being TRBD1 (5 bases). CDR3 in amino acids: CASSWGGPSGANVLTF. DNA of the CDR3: TGTGCCAGCAGCTGGGGCGGTCCCTCTGGGGCCAACGTCCTGACTTTC.